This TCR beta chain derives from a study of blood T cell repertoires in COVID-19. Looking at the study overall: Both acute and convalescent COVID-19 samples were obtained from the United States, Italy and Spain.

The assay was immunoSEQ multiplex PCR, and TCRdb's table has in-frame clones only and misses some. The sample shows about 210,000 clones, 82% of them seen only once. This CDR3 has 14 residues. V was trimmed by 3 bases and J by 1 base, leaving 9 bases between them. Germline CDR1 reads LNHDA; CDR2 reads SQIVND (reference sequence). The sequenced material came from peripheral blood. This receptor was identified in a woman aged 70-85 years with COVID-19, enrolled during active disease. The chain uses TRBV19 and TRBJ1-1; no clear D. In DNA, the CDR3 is TGTGCCAGTAGTATGTGGAGGCGGAACACTGAAGCTTTCTTT. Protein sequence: CASSMWRRNTEAFF.